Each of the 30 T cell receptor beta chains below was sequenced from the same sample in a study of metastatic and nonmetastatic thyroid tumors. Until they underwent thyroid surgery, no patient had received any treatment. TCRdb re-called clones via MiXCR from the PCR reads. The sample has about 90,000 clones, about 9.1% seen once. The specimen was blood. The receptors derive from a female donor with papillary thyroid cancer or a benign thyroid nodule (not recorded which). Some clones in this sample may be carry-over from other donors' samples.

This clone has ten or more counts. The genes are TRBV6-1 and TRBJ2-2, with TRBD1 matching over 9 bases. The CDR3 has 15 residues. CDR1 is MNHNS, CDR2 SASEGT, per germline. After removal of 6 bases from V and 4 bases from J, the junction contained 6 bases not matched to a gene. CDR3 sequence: CASSPDRGGTGELFF. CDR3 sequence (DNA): TGTGCCAGCAGCCCGGACAGGGGAGGCACCGGGGAGCTGTTTTTT.

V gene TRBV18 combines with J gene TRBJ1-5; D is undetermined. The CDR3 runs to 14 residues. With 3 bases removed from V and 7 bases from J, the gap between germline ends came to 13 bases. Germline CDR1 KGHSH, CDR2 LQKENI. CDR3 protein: CASSPPAGTQPQHF. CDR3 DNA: TGTGCCAGCTCACCCCCTGCAGGAACCCAGCCCCAGCATTTT.

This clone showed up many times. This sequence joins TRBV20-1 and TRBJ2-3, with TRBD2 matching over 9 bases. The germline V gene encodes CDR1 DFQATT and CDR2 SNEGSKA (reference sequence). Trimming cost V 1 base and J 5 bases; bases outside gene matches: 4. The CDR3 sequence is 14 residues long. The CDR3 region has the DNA TGCAGTGCTAGAGGGGCGGGGGGGCTAGATACGCAGTATTTT. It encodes CSARGAGGLDTQYF.

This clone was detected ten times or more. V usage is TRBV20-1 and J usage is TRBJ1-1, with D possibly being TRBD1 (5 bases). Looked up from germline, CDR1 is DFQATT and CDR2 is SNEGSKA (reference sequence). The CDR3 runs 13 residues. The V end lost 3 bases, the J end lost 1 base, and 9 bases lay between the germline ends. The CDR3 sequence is CSARTDKNTEAFF. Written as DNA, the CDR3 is TGCAGTGCTAGGACGGACAAGAACACTGAAGCTTTCTTT.

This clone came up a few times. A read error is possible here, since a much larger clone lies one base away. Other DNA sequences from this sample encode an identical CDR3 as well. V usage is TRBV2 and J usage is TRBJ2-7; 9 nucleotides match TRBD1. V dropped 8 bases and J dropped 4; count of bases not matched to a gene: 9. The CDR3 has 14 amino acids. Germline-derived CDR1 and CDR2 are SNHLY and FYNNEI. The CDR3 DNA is TGTGCCAGCGGGAAGACAGGGGGTCAGTACGAGCAGTACTTC. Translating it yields CASGKTGGQYEQYF.

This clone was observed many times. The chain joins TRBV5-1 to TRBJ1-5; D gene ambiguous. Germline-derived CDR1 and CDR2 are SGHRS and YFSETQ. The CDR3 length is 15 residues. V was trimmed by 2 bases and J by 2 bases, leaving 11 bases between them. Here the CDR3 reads CASSFPGKGNQPQHF. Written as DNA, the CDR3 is TGCGCCAGCAGCTTCCCCGGGAAGGGCAATCAGCCCCAGCATTTT.

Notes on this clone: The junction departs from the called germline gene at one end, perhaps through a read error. The CDR3 protein is CARSVTGTVLYSNQPQHF. CDR3 nucleotide sequence: TGTGCCCGGAGTGTAACCGGGACAGTACTCTATAGCAATCAGCCCCAGCATTTT. The chain has TRBV30 and TRBJ1-5; 7 bases are a match to TRBD1. The length of the CDR3 is 18 residues. Looked up from germline, CDR1 is GTSNPN and CDR2 is SVGIG (reference sequence).

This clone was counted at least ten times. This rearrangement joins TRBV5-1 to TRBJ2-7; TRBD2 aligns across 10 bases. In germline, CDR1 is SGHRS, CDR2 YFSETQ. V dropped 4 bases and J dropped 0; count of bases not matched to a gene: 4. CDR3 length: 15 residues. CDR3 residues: CASSVLAGTSYEQYF. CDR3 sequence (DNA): TGCGCCAGCAGCGTACTAGCGGGGACCTCCTACGAGCAGTACTTC. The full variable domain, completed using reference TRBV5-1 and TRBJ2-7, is KAGVTQTPRYLIKTRGQQVTLSCSPISGHRSVSWYQQTPGQGLQFLFEYFSETQRNKGNFPGRFSGRQFSNSRSEMNVSTLELGDSALYLCASSVLAGTSYEQYFGPGTRLTVT.

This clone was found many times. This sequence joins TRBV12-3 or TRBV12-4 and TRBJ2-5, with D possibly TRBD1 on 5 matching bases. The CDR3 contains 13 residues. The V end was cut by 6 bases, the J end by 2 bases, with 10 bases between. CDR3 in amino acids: CASRSRAQETQYF. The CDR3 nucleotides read TGTGCCAGCAGGTCCAGGGCTCAAGAGACCCAGTACTTC.

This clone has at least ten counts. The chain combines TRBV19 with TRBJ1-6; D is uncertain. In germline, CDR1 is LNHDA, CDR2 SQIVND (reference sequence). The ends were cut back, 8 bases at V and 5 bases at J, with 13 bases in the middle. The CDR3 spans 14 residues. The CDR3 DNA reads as TGTGCCAGTGGTCCCGGGAGGCATAATTCACCCCTCCACTTT. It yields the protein CASGPGRHNSPLHF.

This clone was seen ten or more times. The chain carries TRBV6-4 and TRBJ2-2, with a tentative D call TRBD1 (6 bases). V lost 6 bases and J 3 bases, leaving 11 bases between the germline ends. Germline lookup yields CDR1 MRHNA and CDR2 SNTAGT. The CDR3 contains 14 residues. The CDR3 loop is CASRRAGDTGELFF. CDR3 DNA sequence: TGTGCCAGCAGGAGGGCAGGGGACACCGGGGAGCTGTTTTTT.

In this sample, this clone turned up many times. In DNA form, the CDR3 reads TGTGCCAGCAGCGCTAGTCAGGGGGCGGGGGAGACCCAGTACTTC. Protein: CASSASQGAGETQYF. This chain joins TRBV6-1 and TRBJ2-5, with 8 bases matching TRBD1. The CDR3 length is 15 residues. V gave up 6 bases and J gave up 5 bases; unmatched junction bases: 11. The germline CDR1 and CDR2 sequences are MNHNS and SASEGT.

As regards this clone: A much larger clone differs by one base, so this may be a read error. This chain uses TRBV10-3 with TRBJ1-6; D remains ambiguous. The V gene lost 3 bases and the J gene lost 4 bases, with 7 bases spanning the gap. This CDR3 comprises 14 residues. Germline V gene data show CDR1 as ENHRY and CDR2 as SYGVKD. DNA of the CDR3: TGTGCCATCAGTGAACAGTGGTATAATTCACCCCTCCACTTT. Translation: CAISEQWYNSPLHF.

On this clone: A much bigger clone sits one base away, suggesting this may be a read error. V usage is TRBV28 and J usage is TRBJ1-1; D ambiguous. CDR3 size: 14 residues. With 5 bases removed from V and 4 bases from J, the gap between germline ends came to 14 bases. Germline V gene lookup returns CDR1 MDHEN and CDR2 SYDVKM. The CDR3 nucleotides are TGTGCCAGCAGTCCCCCGCAGGAGTTCACTGAAGCTTTCTTT. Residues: CASSPPQEFTEAFF. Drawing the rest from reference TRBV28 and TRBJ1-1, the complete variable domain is DVKVTQSSRYLVKRTGEKVFLECVQDMDHENMFWYRQDPGLGLRLIYFSYDVKMKEKGDIPEGYSVSREKKERFSLILESASTNQTSMYLCASSPPQEFTEAFFGQGTRLTVV.

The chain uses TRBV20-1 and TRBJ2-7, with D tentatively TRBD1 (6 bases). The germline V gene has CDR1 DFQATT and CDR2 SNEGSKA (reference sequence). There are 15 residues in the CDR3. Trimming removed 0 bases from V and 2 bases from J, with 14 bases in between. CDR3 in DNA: TGCAGTGCTAGAGAGAAAGGGGGTACCCCCTACGAGCAGTACTTC. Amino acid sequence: CSAREKGGTPYEQYF.

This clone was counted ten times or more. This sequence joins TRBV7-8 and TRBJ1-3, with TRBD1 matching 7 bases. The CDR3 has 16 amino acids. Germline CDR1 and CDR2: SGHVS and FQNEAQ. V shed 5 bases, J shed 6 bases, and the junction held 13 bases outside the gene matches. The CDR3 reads CASSPKRGQGENTIYF. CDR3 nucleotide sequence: TGTGCCAGCAGCCCGAAGCGGGGCCAGGGGGAAAACACCATATATTTT.

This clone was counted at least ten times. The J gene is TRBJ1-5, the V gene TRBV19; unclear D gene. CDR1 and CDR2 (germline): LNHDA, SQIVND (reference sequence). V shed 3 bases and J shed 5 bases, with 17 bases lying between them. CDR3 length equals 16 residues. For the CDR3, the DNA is TGTGCCAGTAGTATTAAGGGCCTGGAGGGATATCAGCCCCAGCATTTT. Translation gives CASSIKGLEGYQPQHF.

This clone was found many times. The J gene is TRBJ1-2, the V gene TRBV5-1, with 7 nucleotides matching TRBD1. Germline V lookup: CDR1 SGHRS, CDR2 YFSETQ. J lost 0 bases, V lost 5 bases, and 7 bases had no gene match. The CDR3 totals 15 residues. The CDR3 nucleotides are TGCGCCAGCAGTTTCACCGGGACAGCTAACTATGGCTACACCTTC. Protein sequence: CASSFTGTANYGYTF.

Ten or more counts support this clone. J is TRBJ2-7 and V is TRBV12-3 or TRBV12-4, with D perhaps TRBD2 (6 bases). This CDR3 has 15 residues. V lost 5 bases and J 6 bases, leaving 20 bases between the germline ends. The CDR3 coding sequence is TGTGCCAGCAGTGTCGACGGACTATTGACTGGCGAGCAGTACTTC. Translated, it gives CASSVDGLLTGEQYF.

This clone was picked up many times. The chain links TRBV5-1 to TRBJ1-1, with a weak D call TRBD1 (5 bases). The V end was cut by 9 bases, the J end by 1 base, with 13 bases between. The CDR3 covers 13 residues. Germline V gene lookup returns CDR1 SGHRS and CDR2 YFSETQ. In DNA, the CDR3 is TGCGCCACTAGGTCCACAGGGAACACTGAAGCTTTCTTT. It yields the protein CATRSTGNTEAFF.

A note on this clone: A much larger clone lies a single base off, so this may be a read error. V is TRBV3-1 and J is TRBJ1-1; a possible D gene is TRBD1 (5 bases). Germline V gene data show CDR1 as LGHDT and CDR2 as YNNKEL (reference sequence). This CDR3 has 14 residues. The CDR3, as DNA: TGTGCCAGCAGGCCCAGGGCTATAAACACTGAATCTTTCTTT. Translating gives CASRPRAINTESFF.

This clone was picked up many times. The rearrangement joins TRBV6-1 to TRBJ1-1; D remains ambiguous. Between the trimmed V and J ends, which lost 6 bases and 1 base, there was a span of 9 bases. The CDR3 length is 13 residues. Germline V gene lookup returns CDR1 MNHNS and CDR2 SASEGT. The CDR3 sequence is CASSQKENTEAFF. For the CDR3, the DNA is TGTGCCAGCAGCCAGAAAGAGAACACTGAAGCTTTCTTT.

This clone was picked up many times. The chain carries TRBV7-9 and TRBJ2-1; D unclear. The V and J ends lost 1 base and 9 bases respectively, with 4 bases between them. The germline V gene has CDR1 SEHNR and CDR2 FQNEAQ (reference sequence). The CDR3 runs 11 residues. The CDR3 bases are TGTGCCAGCAGCTTAGACAGTGAGCAGTTCTTC. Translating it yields CASSLDSEQFF.

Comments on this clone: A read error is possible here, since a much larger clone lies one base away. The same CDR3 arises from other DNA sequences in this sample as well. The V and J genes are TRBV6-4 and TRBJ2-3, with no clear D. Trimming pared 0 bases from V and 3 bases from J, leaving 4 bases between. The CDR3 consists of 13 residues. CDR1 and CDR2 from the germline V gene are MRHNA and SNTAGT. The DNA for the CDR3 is TGTGCCAGCAGTGACTCCGATACAGATACGCAGTATTTT. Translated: CASSDSDTDTQYF.

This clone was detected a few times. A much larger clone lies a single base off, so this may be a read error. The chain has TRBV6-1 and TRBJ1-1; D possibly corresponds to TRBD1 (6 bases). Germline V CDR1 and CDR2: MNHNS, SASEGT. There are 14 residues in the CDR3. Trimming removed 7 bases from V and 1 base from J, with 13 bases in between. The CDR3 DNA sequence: TGTGCCAGCACCCAGGGGAACGCGAACACTGAAGCTTTCTTT. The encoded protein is CASTQGNANTEAFF.

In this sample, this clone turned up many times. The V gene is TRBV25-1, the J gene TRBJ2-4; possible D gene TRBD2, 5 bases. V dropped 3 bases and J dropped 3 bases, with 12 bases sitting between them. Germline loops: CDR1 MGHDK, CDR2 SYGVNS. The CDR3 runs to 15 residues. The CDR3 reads CASSDLRGRKNIQYF. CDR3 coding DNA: TGTGCCAGCAGTGACCTCCGAGGGCGCAAAAACATTCAGTACTTC.

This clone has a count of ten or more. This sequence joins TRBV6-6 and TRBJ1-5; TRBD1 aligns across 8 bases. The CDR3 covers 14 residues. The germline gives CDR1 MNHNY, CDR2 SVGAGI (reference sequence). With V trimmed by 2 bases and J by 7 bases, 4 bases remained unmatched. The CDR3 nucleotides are TGTGCCAGCAGTTACGCAGGGGGCGGCCAGCCCCAGCATTTT. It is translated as CASSYAGGGQPQHF.

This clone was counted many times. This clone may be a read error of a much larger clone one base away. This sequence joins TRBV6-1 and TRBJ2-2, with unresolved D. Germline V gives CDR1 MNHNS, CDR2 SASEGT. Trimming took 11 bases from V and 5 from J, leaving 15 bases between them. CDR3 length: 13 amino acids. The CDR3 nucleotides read TGTGCCGGCTGGGTAGGCCGAACCGGGGAGCTGTTTTTT. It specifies CAGWVGRTGELFF.

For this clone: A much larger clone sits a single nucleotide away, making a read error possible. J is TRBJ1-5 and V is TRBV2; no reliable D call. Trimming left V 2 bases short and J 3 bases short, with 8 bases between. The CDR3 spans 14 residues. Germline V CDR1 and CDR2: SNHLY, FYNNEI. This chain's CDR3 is CASSESVYNQPQHF. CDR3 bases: TGTGCCAGCAGTGAATCAGTGTACAATCAGCCCCAGCATTTT.

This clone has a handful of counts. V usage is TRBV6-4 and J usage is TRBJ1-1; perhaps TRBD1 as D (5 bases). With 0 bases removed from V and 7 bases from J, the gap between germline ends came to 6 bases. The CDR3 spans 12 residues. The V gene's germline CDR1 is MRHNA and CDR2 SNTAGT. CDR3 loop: CASSDSQGEAFF. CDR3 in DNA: TGTGCCAGCAGTGACTCGCAGGGTGAAGCTTTCTTT.